This record concerns one TCR beta chain sequence. Its specificity is not known. The sample is drawn from a study of blood T cells in healthy people across ages. CDR3 length equals 15 residues. Trimming at V came to 3 bases and at J to 4 bases, leaving 9 bases not matched to a gene. Germline V gene lookup returns CDR1 SGHKS and CDR2 YYEKEE (reference sequence). Next came a second PCR, run for roughly 7 to 12 cycles, which used a sample-barcoded 5' primer along with a J-beta primer mix. Via MiXCR, TCRdb re-called the 5' RACE reads, giving one row per CDR3 protein. The sample lists some 760,000 distinct CDR3 sequences, 20% to 30% occurring once. Study outcomes and limitations: Naive and antigen-experienced cells could not be conclusively compared, given unsorted PBMCs.

These sequences were also reported in another study, on T cells of mothers and their children.

The V and J genes are TRBV5-5 and TRBJ1-2; the match to TRBD1 covers 7 bases. Sequenced input: blood. This receptor was obtained from a boy aged 5 to 17 in good health. The CDR3 sequence is CASSSRQGVTYGYTF. The DNA for the CDR3 is TGTGCCAGCAGCTCACGACAGGGAGTTACCTATGGCTACACCTTC.